In its sample, the clone carrying this TCR beta chain was seen once. Generated by immunoSEQ multiplex PCR, the TCRdb table keeps only in-frame clones and is missing some. The table records about 99,000 clones, 90% to 95% of them present only once. This entry is derived from a study of T cell changes during pregnancy in multiple sclerosis. Germline V gives CDR1 SGHAT, CDR2 FQNNGV. V dropped 5 bases and J dropped 5 bases, with 12 bases sitting between them. This CDR3 has 14 amino acids. The rearrangement joins TRBV11-2 to TRBJ2-2; TRBD2 is a possible D gene (5 bases). The sequences come from peripheral blood, collected after pregnancy. This TCR was recovered from a female donor with multiple sclerosis, enrolled in a pregnancy study. The CDR3 DNA follows: TGTGCCAGCAGCCGGAGGAGCGGTACCGGGGAGCTGTTTTTT. Translation gives CASSRRSGTGELFF.